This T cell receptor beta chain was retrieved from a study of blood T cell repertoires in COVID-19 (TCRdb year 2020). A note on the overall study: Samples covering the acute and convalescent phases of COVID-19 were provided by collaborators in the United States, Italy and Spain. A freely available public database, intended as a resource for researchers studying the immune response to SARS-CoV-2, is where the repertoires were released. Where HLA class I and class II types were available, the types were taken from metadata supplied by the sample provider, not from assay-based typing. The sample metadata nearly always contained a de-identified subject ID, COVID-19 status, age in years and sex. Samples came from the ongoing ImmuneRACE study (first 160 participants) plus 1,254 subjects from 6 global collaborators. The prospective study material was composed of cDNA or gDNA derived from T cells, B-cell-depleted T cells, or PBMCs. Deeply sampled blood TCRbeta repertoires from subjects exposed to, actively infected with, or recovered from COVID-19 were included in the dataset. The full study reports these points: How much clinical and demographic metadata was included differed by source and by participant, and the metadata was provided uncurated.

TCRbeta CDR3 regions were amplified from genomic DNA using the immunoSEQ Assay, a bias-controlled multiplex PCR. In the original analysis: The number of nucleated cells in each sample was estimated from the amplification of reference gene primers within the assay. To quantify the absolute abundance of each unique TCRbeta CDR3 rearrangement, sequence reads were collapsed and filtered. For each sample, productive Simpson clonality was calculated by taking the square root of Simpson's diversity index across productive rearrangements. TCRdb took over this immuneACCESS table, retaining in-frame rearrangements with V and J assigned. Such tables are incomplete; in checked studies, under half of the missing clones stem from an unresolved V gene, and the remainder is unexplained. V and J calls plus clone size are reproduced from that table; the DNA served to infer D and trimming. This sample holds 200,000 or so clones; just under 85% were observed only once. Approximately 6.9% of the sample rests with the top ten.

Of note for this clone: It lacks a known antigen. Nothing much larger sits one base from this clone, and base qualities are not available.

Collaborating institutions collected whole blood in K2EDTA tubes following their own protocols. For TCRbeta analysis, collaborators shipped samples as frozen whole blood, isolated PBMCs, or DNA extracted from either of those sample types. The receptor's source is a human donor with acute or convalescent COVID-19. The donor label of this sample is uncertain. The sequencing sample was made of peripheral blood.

For the CDR3, the sequence is CASSQGGASGQTQYF. The nucleotide sequence reads TGTGCCAGCAGCCAAGGCGGGGCTAGCGGGCAGACCCAGTACTTC. This chain joins TRBV3-1 (or the pseudogene TRBV3-2) to TRBJ2-5; TRBD2 matches 8 bases in the middle. The cysteine opens and the phenylalanine closes a CDR3 of 15 amino acids. CDR3 DNA is the only sequence kept; it has 45 bases, read in frame from the first base. Taken from the germline V gene (reference sequence), the CDR1 and CDR2 loops are LGHDT and YNNKEL. V ends up 1 base short and J 6 bases short, with an unmatched junction base count of 7.